The 24 T cell receptor beta chains listed next were all sequenced from one sample in a study of T cell repertoires in cytomegalovirus infection. TCRdb used MiXCR to reprocess the reads, holding one entry per CDR3 protein. This repertoire shows around 300,000 distinct CDR3 sequences, more than 8% found once; its top ten account for 3.5% to 4.5%. Sequenced material: PBMCs. Receptor source: a human donor in good health (CMV status not recorded). Some clones in this sample may be carry-over from other donors' samples.

Comments on this clonotype: A much larger clone lies a single base off, so this may be a read error. This chain's CDR3 is CPSSLLSGTRSYEQYF. DNA for the CDR3: TGTCCCAGCAGCCTACTTTCCGGGACTCGCTCCTACGAGCAGTACTTC. V gene TRBV11-1 combines with J gene TRBJ2-7; TRBD2 is a possible D gene (6 bases). Germline CDR1 reads SGHAT; CDR2 reads FQDESV (reference sequence). The CDR3 is made up of 16 amino acids.

This clonotype was seen repeatedly, ten times or more. V is TRBV27 and J is TRBJ2-7; 9 bases match TRBD1. CDR3 length: 15 amino acids. CDR1 MNHEY and CDR2 SMNVEV come from the germline V gene (reference sequence). Trimming took 4 bases from V and 4 from J; bases not matched to a gene: 8. The CDR3 sequence: CASSSPGQGVYEQYF. Here the CDR3 DNA reads TGTGCCAGCAGTTCTCCGGGACAGGGAGTATACGAGCAGTACTTC.

This clonotype was observed a handful of times. A read error is possible here, since a much larger clone lies one base away. The chain recombines TRBV7-9 with TRBJ2-2; TRBD1 agrees at 9 bases. Germline assignment: CDR1 SEHNR and CDR2 FQNEAQ (reference sequence). V dropped 4 bases and J dropped 0; count of bases not matched to a gene: 3. The CDR3 runs to 16 residues. The CDR3 sequence: CASSSRDRANTGELFF. CDR3 sequence (DNA): TGTGCCAGCAGCTCCCGGGACAGGGCGAACACCGGGGAGCTGTTTTTT.

The chain recombines TRBV30 with TRBJ2-6, with D perhaps TRBD1 or TRBD2 (5 bases each). The CDR3 is made up of 16 amino acids. Germline V CDR1 and CDR2: GTSNPN, SVGIG (reference sequence). With 5 bases removed from V and 2 bases from J, the gap between germline ends came to 16 bases. The CDR3 reads CAWSRQGVPGANVLTF. Written as DNA, the CDR3 is TGTGCCTGGTCGAGGCAGGGAGTGCCTGGGGCCAACGTCCTGACTTTC.

This clonotype was seen repeatedly, ten times or more. The chain carries TRBV28 and TRBJ2-7, with D tentatively TRBD1 or TRBD2 (5 bases each). Germline V gene sequence: CDR1 MDHEN, CDR2 SYDVKM. This CDR3 is 15 amino acids long. Trimming removed 4 bases from V and 3 bases from J, with 16 bases in between. The CDR3 reads CASSSGAGGSYEQYF. In DNA form, the CDR3 reads TGTGCCAGCAGTTCCGGGGCCGGCGGAAGCTACGAGCAGTACTTC.

This clonotype has more than one count but fewer than ten. The chain has TRBV6-2 or TRBV6-3 and TRBJ2-2, with 10 bases that match TRBD2. The junction had 3 bases not matched to a gene; V was cut back by 5 bases and J by 3 bases. The germline CDR1 and CDR2 sequences are MNHEY and SVGEGT. The CDR3 totals 15 residues. The CDR3 sequence: CASSPSGRDTGELFF. CDR3 coding DNA: TGTGCCAGCAGTCCAAGCGGGAGGGACACCGGGGAGCTGTTTTTT.

This clonotype appeared a few times. The chain carries TRBV9 and TRBJ1-4; perhaps TRBD1 as D (5 bases). Trimming removed 0 bases from V and 7 bases from J, with 10 bases in between. The CDR3 covers 14 residues. Germline CDR1 and CDR2: SGDLS and YYNGEE. DNA for the CDR3: TGTGCCAGCAGCGTAGATCTGAGGGGTGAAAAACTGTTTTTT. Translated: CASSVDLRGEKLFF.

This clonotype was recorded only once. Given a much more abundant clone one base away, this may be a read error. The chain carries TRBV28 and TRBJ2-5, with D possibly being TRBD2 (5 bases). This CDR3 has 14 residues. CDR1 and CDR2 from the germline V gene are MDHEN and SYDVKM. The CDR3 DNA reads TGTGCCAACAGTATCACTAGGTTTTCAGAGACCCAGTACTTC. It is translated as CANSITRFSETQYF.

This clonotype was counted a few times. The V call is TRBV7-2, the J call TRBJ2-3, with 13 bases fitting TRBD2. CDR3 length: 16 amino acids. CDR1 is SGHTA, CDR2 FQGNSA, per germline. V was clipped by 4 bases and J by 3 bases; unmatched bases: 4. The CDR3 sequence is CASSSLAGGVTDTQYF. The CDR3 DNA reads TGTGCCAGCAGCTCACTAGCGGGGGGGGTAACAGATACGCAGTATTTT.

A few counts support this clonotype. The J gene is TRBJ1-3, the V gene TRBV7-3; 8 positions match TRBD1. Germline lookup yields CDR1 SGHTA and CDR2 FQGTGA. CDR3 length: 15 amino acids. V gave up 7 bases and J gave up 2 bases; unmatched junction bases: 7. CDR3 bases: TGTGCCAGCACCCTGTCACAGGGGGCTGGAAACACCATATATTTT. It yields the protein CASTLSQGAGNTIYF.

The chain recombines TRBV24-1 with TRBJ2-5, with D possibly TRBD2 on 6 matching bases. The CDR3 spans 15 residues. Germline V gives CDR1 KGHDR, CDR2 SFDVKD. V lost 5 bases to trimming and J lost 2 bases, with 14 bases between them. CDR3 in amino acids: CATSGAGNLQETQYF. The CDR3 nucleotides read TGTGCCACCAGTGGGGCGGGAAATCTTCAAGAGACCCAGTACTTC.

This clonotype was found many times. The chain uses TRBV7-8 and TRBJ2-1, with 8 bases aligning to TRBD2. The CDR3 extends over 15 amino acids. The germline gives CDR1 SGHVS, CDR2 FQNEAQ. Trimming took 7 bases from V and 6 from J; bases not matched to a gene: 11. The DNA of the CDR3 is TGTGCCAGCAATACTGAAGGACTAGCTGTCAATGAGCAGTTCTTC. Protein sequence: CASNTEGLAVNEQFF.

This clonotype was recorded at least ten times. DNA for the CDR3: TGTGCCAGCAGTAGCCGGGACAGGGCCTACGAGCAGTACTTC. It encodes CASSSRDRAYEQYF. The genes are TRBV6-6 and TRBJ2-7, with 9 bases lining up with TRBD1. Germline CDR1 MNHNY, CDR2 SVGAGI (reference sequence). The CDR3 loop spans 14 amino acids. Losses at the gene ends were 5 bases for V and 2 bases for J; bases not matched to a gene: 4.

This chain connects TRBV29-1 to TRBJ2-3; D perhaps matches TRBD2 (5 bases). V shed 7 bases and J shed 2 bases, with 13 bases lying between them. The CDR3 extends over 13 amino acids. Germline V gene data show CDR1 as SQVTM and CDR2 as ANQGSEA. CDR3 sequence reads: CSARAVNTDTQYF. The CDR3 DNA is TGCAGCGCCCGAGCGGTTAACACAGATACGCAGTATTTT.

The gene calls are TRBV5-1 and TRBJ2-2, with 7 bases fitting TRBD1. J lost 0 bases, V lost 2 bases, and 4 bases had no gene match. Per germline, CDR1 SGHRS and CDR2 YFSETQ. The CDR3 extends over 16 amino acids. DNA for the CDR3: TGCGCCAGCAGCTTAGTGGACAGGCCGAACACCGGGGAGCTGTTTTTT. As protein: CASSLVDRPNTGELFF.

This clonotype has just a few counts. In nucleotides, the CDR3 is TGTGCCAGCAGTCCGGGGGGGGTGCATGGCTACACCTTC. This codes for CASSPGGVHGYTF. V gene TRBV28 combines with J gene TRBJ1-2; D is possibly TRBD1 (5 bases). This CDR3 has 13 amino acids. Germline lookup yields CDR1 MDHEN and CDR2 SYDVKM. The V gene lost 5 bases and the J gene lost 6 bases, with 13 bases spanning the gap.

This clonotype was seen a handful of times. The CDR3 spells CSATTSGGAGWNEQFF. CDR3 sequence (DNA): TGCAGTGCTACGACTAGCGGGGGGGCGGGGTGGAATGAGCAGTTCTTC. This chain joins TRBV20-1 and TRBJ2-1; 14 positions match TRBD2. Germline V lookup: CDR1 DFQATT, CDR2 SNEGSKA (reference sequence). CDR3 length: 16 amino acids. J gave up 7 bases and V 4 bases, and 9 bases lay outside the gene matches.

This chain connects TRBV28 to TRBJ1-1; 8 nucleotides match TRBD1. Germline assignment: CDR1 MDHEN and CDR2 SYDVKM. V shed 6 bases and J 5 bases; nucleotides not matched to a gene: 11. CDR3 length: 15 residues. This CDR3 is CASSYFTGGPTEAFF. In nucleotides, the CDR3 is TGTGCCAGCAGCTACTTCACAGGGGGACCGACTGAAGCTTTCTTT.

This clonotype was counted a few times. The J gene is TRBJ1-5, the V gene TRBV28, with TRBD1 as a possible D gene (5 bases). The V gene lost 2 bases and the J gene lost 0 bases, with 8 bases spanning the gap. This CDR3 comprises 15 residues. From germline, CDR1 is MDHEN and CDR2 SYDVKM. The CDR3 DNA sequence: TGTGCCAGCAGTTTAGGGGGTGTTAGCAATCAGCCCCAGCATTTT. The encoded protein is CASSLGGVSNQPQHF. Using reference TRBV28 and TRBJ1-5 for the parts outside the CDR3, the full variable domain is DVKVTQSSRYLVKRTGEKVFLECVQDMDHENMFWYRQDPGLGLRLIYFSYDVKMKEKGDIPEGYSVSREKKERFSLILESASTNQTSMYLCASSLGGVSNQPQHFGDGTRLSIL.

This clonotype was found many times. The chain has TRBV7-8 and TRBJ2-5; a possible D gene is TRBD1 (6 bases). The CDR3 spans 14 residues. V shed 5 bases and J shed 13 bases, with 23 bases lying between them. Germline V gene sequence: CDR1 SGHVS, CDR2 FQNEAQ. CDR3 DNA: TGTGCCAGCAGCCCCCGGACAGCCCCGGCCGCGCTGTACTTC. Its protein is CASSPRTAPAALYF.

Ten or more counts support this clonotype. The chain employs TRBV5-4 and TRBJ2-5; tentatively, D is TRBD2 (6 bases). V was pared by 2 bases and J by 4 bases, with 12 bases between. The germline V gene has CDR1 SGHNT and CDR2 YYREEE (reference sequence). The CDR3 extends over 14 amino acids. CDR3 sequence reads: CASSLGLGGETQYF. CDR3 coding DNA: TGTGCCAGCAGCTTAGGACTGGGGGGAGAGACCCAGTACTTC.

The chain joins TRBV23-1 to TRBJ2-4, with D tentatively TRBD1 or TRBD2 (5 bases each). TRBV23-1 is an ORF, with its function uncertain. This CDR3 region has 17 residues. The germline V and J ends were trimmed by 4 bases and 3 bases, with 19 bases remaining between them. CDR3 sequence reads: CASSRSMEPRGKNIQYF. CDR3 coding DNA: TGCGCCAGCAGTCGCAGTATGGAACCGAGGGGCAAAAACATTCAGTACTTC.

This clonotype has at least ten counts. The chain uses TRBV7-8 and TRBJ2-3; D is possibly TRBD2 (7 bases). CDR3 length: 12 amino acids. The germline V and J ends were trimmed by 5 bases and 6 bases, with 9 bases remaining between them. From germline, CDR1 is SGHVS and CDR2 FQNEAQ. CDR3 sequence (DNA): TGTGCCAGCAGCGCGGGGGCGGATACGCAGTATTTT. Its translation: CASSAGADTQYF.

This clonotype was detected ten times or more. The V gene is TRBV7-2, the J gene TRBJ2-3, with D maybe TRBD2 (5 bases). CDR1 and CDR2 (germline): SGHTA, FQGNSA. The germline V and J ends were trimmed by 5 bases and 0 bases, with 12 bases remaining between them. This CDR3 is built from 15 residues. CDR3 nucleotides: TGTGCCAGCAGCCATTGGACTCCCAGCACAGATACGCAGTATTTT. Its protein is CASSHWTPSTDTQYF. Complete variable domain (other parts from reference TRBV7-2 and TRBJ2-3): GAGVSQSPSNKVTEKGKDVELRCDPISGHTALYWYRQSLGQGLEFLIYFQGNSAPDKSGLPSDRFSAERTGGSVSTLTIQRTQQEDSAVYLCASSHWTPSTDTQYFGPGTRLTVL.